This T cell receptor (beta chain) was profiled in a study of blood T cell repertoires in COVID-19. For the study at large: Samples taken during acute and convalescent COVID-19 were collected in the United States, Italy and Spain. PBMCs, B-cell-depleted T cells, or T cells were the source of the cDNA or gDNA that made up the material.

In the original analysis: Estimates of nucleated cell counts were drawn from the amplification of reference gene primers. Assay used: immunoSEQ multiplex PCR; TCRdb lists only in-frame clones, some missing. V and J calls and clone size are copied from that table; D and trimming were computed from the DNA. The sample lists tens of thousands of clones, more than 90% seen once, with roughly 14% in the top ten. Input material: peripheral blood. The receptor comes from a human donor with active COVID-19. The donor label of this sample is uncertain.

The CDR3 reads CASSVDGSLTGELFF. The CDR3 bases are TGTGCCAGCAGCGTAGACGGGAGCTTAACCGGGGAGCTGTTTTTT. This chain links TRBV9 with TRBJ2-2; maybe TRBD2 (6 bases). V was cut by 0 bases and J by 5 bases, with 11 bases left in between. Germline V gives CDR1 SGDLS, CDR2 YYNGEE. This CDR3 contains 15 residues.